These 17 T cell receptor beta chains came from one sample sequenced in a study of shared clonotypes between healthy human individuals. Generated by immunoSEQ multiplex PCR, the TCRdb table keeps only in-frame clones and is missing some. This sample has roughly 700,000 clones, with over 65% found just once. The sample comprised memory CD4+ T cells sorted from blood. Subset indicated: CD45RA-negative fraction. All receptors derive from a woman in her twenties or thirties in good health.

The CDR3 DNA reads TGCAGCGTCGAATTACAGGGGGGGACTGAAGCTTTCTTT. Translated: CSVELQGGTEAFF. The chain has TRBV29-1 and TRBJ1-1; 8 bases align to TRBD1. Germline assignment: CDR1 SQVTM and CDR2 ANQGSEA. The CDR3 has 13 residues. Unmatched junction bases numbered 8, after V lost 6 bases and J lost 5 bases.

This clone was counted only a few times. Other DNA sequences of this sample code for an identical CDR3. V gene TRBV5-1 combines with J gene TRBJ2-1, with D hard to call. This CDR3 spans 15 amino acids. Trimming shortened V by 0 bases and J by 4 bases, and 11 bases separated the two germline ends. Looked up from germline, CDR1 is SGHRS and CDR2 is YFSETQ. This CDR3 reads CASSLDSGSYNEQFF. As DNA, the CDR3 is TGCGCCAGCAGCTTGGACTCCGGATCTTACAATGAGCAGTTCTTC.

As for this clone: A read error is possible here, since a much larger clone lies one base away. In the same sample, other DNA sequences code for this CDR3. The chain recombines TRBV5-4 with TRBJ2-5; D is unresolved. The germline gives CDR1 SGHNT, CDR2 YYREEE (reference sequence). V was cut by 4 bases and J by 2 bases, with 3 bases left in between. This CDR3 comprises 11 residues. The CDR3 reads CASSIQETQYF. The CDR3 coding sequence is TGTGCCAGCAGCATACAAGAGACCCAGTACTTC.

The J gene is TRBJ1-2, the V gene TRBV25-1; the match to TRBD1 covers 7 bases. Germline-derived CDR1 and CDR2 are MGHDK and SYGVNS. The CDR3 consists of 14 residues. The trim removed 3 bases at V and 4 bases at J, leaving 5 bases unmatched. The CDR3 loop reads CASSDSDRAYGYTF. The CDR3 nucleotides read TGTGCCAGCAGTGATTCAGACAGGGCCTATGGCTACACCTTC.

This clone appeared once. The rearrangement links TRBV28 to TRBJ1-5; 8 bases line up with TRBD1. Per germline, CDR1 MDHEN and CDR2 SYDVKM. CDR3 length equals 16 residues. Trimming at V came to 5 bases and at J to 4 bases, leaving 10 bases not matched to a gene. The CDR3 sequence: CASSLSGQGPNQPQHF. CDR3 sequence (DNA): TGTGCCAGCAGTCTTTCTGGACAGGGACCTAATCAGCCCCAGCATTTT.

This clone was recorded only once. CDR3 residues: CASSARGAGELFF. In nucleotides, the CDR3 is TGCGCCAGCAGTGCCAGGGGAGCCGGGGAGCTGTTTTTT. The J gene is TRBJ2-2, the V gene TRBV10-1; tentatively, D is TRBD1 (6 bases). The CDR3 contains 13 residues. Germline loops: CDR1 WNHNN, CDR2 SYGVQD (reference sequence). Trimming took 4 bases from V and 6 from J, leaving 9 bases between them.

The chain couples TRBV2 to TRBJ2-5; D gene uncertain. V was shortened by 5 bases and J by 4 bases, with 11 bases between the two germline ends. The CDR3 spans 13 residues. The germline V gene encodes CDR1 SNHLY and CDR2 FYNNEI. The CDR3: CASSLIGGETQYF. CDR3 bases: TGTGCCAGCAGTTTGATCGGCGGAGAGACCCAGTACTTC.

This sequence joins TRBV6-5 and TRBJ2-1; perhaps TRBD2 as D (5 bases). CDR1 is MNHEY, CDR2 SVGAGI, per germline. Trimming removed 8 bases at V and 1 base at J, with 15 bases between. The CDR3 has 15 amino acids. CDR3 sequence (DNA): TGTGCCAGCGCTGAGGGCCATCGATCCTACAATGAGCAGTTCTTC. Translated: CASAEGHRSYNEQFF.

The count of this clone is one. The chain joins TRBV5-6 to TRBJ2-4, with unresolved D. The length of the CDR3 is 14 residues. CDR1 SGHDT and CDR2 YYEEEE come from the germline V gene. The V and J ends lost 2 bases and 0 bases respectively, with 6 bases between them. The CDR3 bases are TGTGCCAGCAGCTTCAGTCTAGCCAAAAACATTCAGTACTTC. It encodes CASSFSLAKNIQYF. The full variable domain, its missing parts supplied by reference TRBV5-6 and TRBJ2-4, is DAGVTQSPTHLIKTRGQQVTLRCSPKSGHDTVSWYQQALGQGPQFIFQYYEEEERQRGNFPDRFSGHQFPNYSSELNVNALLLGDSALYLCASSFSLAKNIQYFGAGTRLSVL.

The rearrangement uses TRBV19 and TRBJ2-3; D possibly corresponds to TRBD1 (6 bases). The V gene's germline CDR1 is LNHDA and CDR2 SQIVND (reference sequence). The CDR3 runs 16 residues. The germline V and J ends were trimmed by 5 bases and 2 bases, with 17 bases remaining between them. The CDR3 region has the DNA TGTGCCAGTAGTGCCTCGCCCACAGGGTACACAGATACGCAGTATTTT. Translation gives CASSASPTGYTDTQYF.

The V gene is TRBV7-3, the J gene TRBJ2-7, with 11 nucleotides matching TRBD1. After removal of 5 bases from V and 2 bases from J, the junction contained 5 bases not matched to a gene. CDR3 size: 15 residues. Germline CDR1 and CDR2: SGHTA and FQGTGA. The CDR3 region is CASSPSGQGAYEQYF. The CDR3 nucleotides are TGTGCCAGCAGCCCGTCGGGACAGGGGGCCTACGAGCAGTACTTC.

This sequence joins TRBV19 and TRBJ2-6, with TRBD1 identical over 10 bases. This CDR3 has 18 residues. Trimming cost V 3 bases and J 0 bases; bases outside gene matches: 5. Germline assignment: CDR1 LNHDA and CDR2 SQIVND (reference sequence). The CDR3 loop reads CASSMGTGVSSGANVLTF. CDR3 nucleotides: TGTGCCAGTAGTATGGGGACAGGGGTAAGCTCTGGGGCCAACGTCCTGACTTTC.

V and J are TRBV5-4 and TRBJ1-1, with D unresolved. The CDR3 is 13 residues long. The germline CDR1 and CDR2 sequences are SGHNT and YYREEE (reference sequence). V dropped 5 bases and J dropped 5 bases, with 13 bases sitting between them. CDR3 protein: CASRYDEETEAFF. CDR3 coding DNA: TGTGCCAGCAGATATGACGAGGAGACTGAAGCTTTCTTT.

The V gene is TRBV5-1, the J gene TRBJ2-7, with D perhaps TRBD1 (6 bases). Germline V CDR1 and CDR2: SGHRS, YFSETQ. The CDR3 totals 15 residues. V lost 1 base and J 5 bases, leaving 16 bases between the germline ends. The CDR3 here is CASSLIGGQPHEQYF. CDR3 coding DNA: TGCGCCAGCAGCTTGATAGGAGGACAGCCCCACGAGCAGTACTTC.

The J gene is TRBJ1-5, the V gene TRBV19; D is perhaps TRBD1 (6 bases). The length of the CDR3 is 13 residues. CDR1 is LNHDA, CDR2 SQIVND, per germline (reference sequence). V was pared by 8 bases and J by 7 bases, with 15 bases between. CDR3 protein: CASGRQVGQPQHF. CDR3 sequence (DNA): TGTGCCAGTGGAAGACAGGTGGGACAGCCCCAGCATTTT.

Worth noting for this clone: The sample contains more than one DNA sequence encoding this CDR3. CDR3 protein: CASSRQRDSYEQYF. CDR3 coding DNA: TGTGCCAGCAGCCGCCAACGGGACAGCTACGAGCAGTACTTC. The genes are TRBV11-2 and TRBJ2-7, with 7 bases identical to TRBD1. The CDR3 consists of 14 residues. CDR1 is SGHAT and CDR2 is FQNNGV in the germline V gene. With 5 bases clipped from V and 3 bases from J, the junction kept 7 bases outside the gene matches.

This clone showed up just once. The chain joins TRBV6-1 to TRBJ1-4; D is unclear. The CDR3 totals 13 residues. The V end was cut by 8 bases, the J end by 1 base, with 8 bases between. Germline V lookup: CDR1 MNHNS, CDR2 SASEGT. The DNA of the CDR3 is TGTGCCAGCCGGGGAGGAACTAATGAAAAACTGTTTTTT. This gives the protein CASRGGTNEKLFF.